This T cell receptor beta chain came from a study of cytomegalovirus exposure and HLA in healthy donors. Repertoires were generated with immunoSEQ multiplex PCR, while TCRdb's copy carries only in-frame clones and drops some. This table holds roughly 60,000 clones, roughly nine tenths found once. On this clone itself: Antigen specificity is unknown.

J lost 6 bases, V lost 5 bases, and 8 bases had no gene match. Germline CDR1 reads SGHVS; CDR2 reads FNYEAQ. The CDR3 is 14 amino acids. General observations from the study: Within the 130 or so validation repertoires, first-cohort TCR clusters tended to co-occur, according to a later analysis. Accounts indicate the classifier identified cytomegalovirus status with strong specificity and sensitivity.

This receptor was taken from a woman between 18 and 29 years old in good health and CMV-seronegative. V and J are TRBV7-6 and TRBJ2-3; 7 bases align to TRBD2. Sequenced material: PBMCs. CDR3 nucleotides: TGTGCCAGCAGCCCCCGTATGGGGGGGGATACGCAGTATTTT. This encodes CASSPRMGGDTQYF.